This T cell receptor (beta chain) was recovered during a study of T cells after yellow fever vaccination (dated by TCRdb to the late 2010s). Background for the entire study: Libraries from fractions with low cell numbers were prepared with the SMART-Seq v4 Ultra Low Input RNA kit. To track T-cell clones before and after primary and booster YFV17D yellow fever vaccination, bulk TCR alpha and beta repertoires were sequenced longitudinally. The cohort comprised two healthy male donors, one aged 18 to 30 and one aged 30 to 40 years. Blood samples were taken at several timepoints before and after primary and secondary immunization, and bulk PBMC replicates and cell subsets were isolated. Results and caveats for the whole study, not just this receptor: Because only two donors were included in the study, the extent to which the findings can be generalized is limited. Most clones expanded after primary vaccination (around 96% of CD4 and 88% of CD8) were re-detected after the booster, suggesting that broad memory maintenance occurred. The secondary T-cell response was found to be weaker but faster than the primary response, with a peak reached on day 5 rather than on day 15. A small fraction of clonotypes appeared in both the CD4 and CD8 compartments, likely as a result of convergent recombination. Because abundant contaminating clonotypes from the bulk population could be contained in FACS-sorted repertoires, computational filtering was required.

Ten or more counts support this clonotype. No antigen is known for it. Base qualities are missing; no much larger clone stands one base away. TCR cDNA was synthesized by 5'RACE template switching, through which a universal primer site and unique molecular identifiers were introduced. Priming of cDNA synthesis was performed from both the TCR alpha and TCR beta constant segments. Library amplification used two PCR steps, and the second PCR step added sample barcodes and sequencing adapters. Libraries were sequenced on Illumina HiSeq 2500 (2x100 bp) or NovaSeq (2x150 bp). On the authors' methods: Reads were demultiplexed and collapsed into UMI consensus sequences with MIGEC, and V(D)J alignment was performed with MiXCR. Vaccine-responding clonotypes were identified with edgeR using replicate PBMC samples, with FDR below 0.01 and a log2 fold change above 5 up to day 15 being required. Bulk clonotypes were assigned CD4 or CD8 identity according to which sequenced CD4 or CD8 repertoire held them at higher abundance. The public reads were quality trimmed at Q25 with fastp and then assembled into clones with MiXCR by TCRdb, keeping productive beta chains. Rows merge per CDR3 protein into single entries with the most common DNA and genes. TCRdb's processing, not the authors' own work, is the source of the V and J calls. The sample table contains 300,000 to 400,000 distinct CDR3 sequences; only one count was recorded for 8.7% of them. More than 15% of the sample is taken by the ten largest.

The CDR3 goes from the cysteine to the phenylalanine over 15 residues. Only CDR3 DNA is held: 45 bases, read in frame from base 1. As encoded in the germline V gene (reference sequence), CDR1 is SEHNR while CDR2 is FQNEAQ. V is reduced by 0 bases and J by 4 bases, leaving a spacing of 10 bases between them. According to the study, the label for this sample's treatment or condition signals: live attenuated yellow fever vaccine strain. At each blood-draw timepoint, two biological replicates of bulk PBMCs were collected. A standard Ficoll-Paque protocol was used to isolate PBMCs from peripheral blood. TriZol was used to extract RNA from bulk PBMCs, CD4 and CD8 fractions, and dextramer-positive and dextramer-negative fractions.

The rearrangement joined TRBV7-9 to TRBJ2-1, with a weak D call of TRBD2 (5 bases match). The TCR originated in a man between 18 and 29 years old who received the YFV17D yellow fever vaccine. Source: PBMCs, taken on the day of the first yellow fever vaccination. The encoded CDR3 is CASSLAASRYNEQFF. In nucleotides, the sequence is TGTGCCAGCAGCTTAGCGGCTAGCCGGTACAATGAGCAGTTCTTC.